The source of this T cell receptor (beta chain) is a study of cytomegalovirus exposure and HLA in healthy donors. Whole-study results and caveats: Researchers catalogued roughly 170 TCR beta chains as cytomegalovirus-associated. Accurate HLA-A and HLA-B prediction from TCR beta sequences was reported for most subjects.

The PCR was carried out with 60 Vbeta primers and 13 Jbeta primers. Sequenced by immunoSEQ multiplex PCR; TCRdb stores in-frame clones only, minus some. The sample includes about 160,000 clones. Healthy donors of bone marrow made up the group. Concerning this clone itself: Its antigen is undetermined.

Sequenced input: PBMCs. The source of this sequence is a man between 25 and 39 years old in good health and CMV-seronegative.

The DNA of the CDR3 is TGCGCCAGCAGCTTGAGGACAGGGGGTCTCCCCTACGAGCAGTACTTC. Protein sequence: CASSLRTGGLPYEQYF. This chain connects TRBV5-1 to TRBJ2-7; 10 nucleotides align to TRBD1. CDR1 and CDR2 (germline): SGHRS, YFSETQ. Losses at the gene ends were 1 base for V and 2 bases for J; bases not matched to a gene: 6. The CDR3 is 16 residues long.